Sequencing of this T cell receptor (beta chain) was carried out in a study of blood T cell repertoires in COVID-19. For the study at large: From the United States, Italy and Spain came samples of acute and convalescent COVID-19. PBMCs, B-cell-depleted T cells, or T cells provided the cDNA or gDNA that made up the material.

In the study's own analysis: Reference gene primer amplification in the assay estimated nucleated cell counts. TCRdb keeps only in-frame clones here, not all; method: immunoSEQ multiplex PCR. V and J calls and clone size come straight from that table; D and trimming were deduced from the DNA. The repertoire has 200,000 or so clones, almost 80% of them found once; the top ten carry about 18%. V was cut by 1 base and J by 2 bases, with 9 bases left in between. This CDR3 is built from 14 residues. Germline V CDR1 and CDR2: SGHTA, FQGNSA. This clone was detected ten times or more. The specimen sequenced was peripheral blood. The chain links TRBV7-2 to TRBJ2-7, with TRBD2 as a possible D gene (5 bases). This clonotype originated in a man in his sixties with active or convalescent COVID-19. CDR3 in DNA: TGTGCCAGCAGCTTAGTGGGAGACACCTACGAGCAGTACTTC. Residues: CASSLVGDTYEQYF.